The 30 T cell receptor beta chains below all came from one sample that was sequenced in a study of blood T cells in healthy people across ages. Through a sample-barcoded 5' primer and a J-beta primer mix, a second PCR was run for roughly 6 to 12 cycles. TCRdb re-called the 5' RACE reads with MiXCR, one entry per CDR3 protein. The sample lists approximately 790,000 distinct CDR3 sequences; less than 80% were seen once. The specimen was blood. These receptors came from a man younger than 40 in good health.

The chain links TRBV7-9 to TRBJ2-7, with D possibly TRBD1 on 6 matching bases. V lost 2 bases, J lost 2 bases, and 13 bases lay in between. Germline V CDR1 and CDR2: SEHNR, FQNEAQ (reference sequence). The CDR3 has 15 residues. CDR3 coding DNA: TGTGCCAGCAGCTTAAAACAGGGTGCGACCTACGAGCAGTACTTC. This sequence encodes CASSLKQGATYEQYF.

The J gene is TRBJ2-7, the V gene TRBV9, with 9 bases matching TRBD1. Germline lookup yields CDR1 SGDLS and CDR2 YYNGEE. V lost 0 bases to trimming and J lost 7 bases; unmatched junction nucleotides: 5. The CDR3 contains 14 residues. This CDR3 is CASSVGGQGFEQYF. In nucleotides, the CDR3 is TGTGCCAGCAGCGTAGGGGGACAGGGCTTTGAGCAGTACTTC.

The genes are TRBV29-1 and TRBJ2-7; 7 positions match TRBD1. The DNA end is more similar to TRBJ2-5, so the J call may be wrong. The germline gives CDR1 SQVTM, CDR2 ANQGSEA. The CDR3 totals 14 residues. This CDR3 is CSVLYGGQAETQYF. The CDR3 coding sequence is TGCAGCGTTCTTTATGGTGGACAGGCGGAGACCCAGTACTTC.

Comments on this clonotype: One junction end disagrees with the germline gene, perhaps due to a read error. The chain links TRBV3-1 to TRBJ2-7, with 9 nucleotides matching TRBD1. This CDR3 is 15 amino acids long. Germline V lookup: CDR1 LGHDT, CDR2 YNNKEL (reference sequence). The CDR3 loop is CASSQGLGQGYEQCF. The CDR3 coding sequence is TGTGCCAGCAGCCAAGGCCTCGGACAGGGGTACGAGCAGTGCTTC.

A few counts support this clonotype. This chain links TRBV20-1 with TRBJ2-1; D possibly corresponds to TRBD2 (5 bases). The CDR3 loop spans 16 amino acids. Trimming removed 0 bases from V and 4 bases from J, with 16 bases in between. The germline V gene has CDR1 DFQATT and CDR2 SNEGSKA (reference sequence). The CDR3 nucleotides are TGCAGTGCTAGAGATGAGGGCGGGTTCCCTTACAATGAGCAGTTCTTC. Translating gives CSARDEGGFPYNEQFF.

This sequence joins TRBV4-3 and TRBJ2-5; possible D gene TRBD1, 7 bases. Germline V gene lookup returns CDR1 LGHNA and CDR2 YSLEER. Trimming shortened V by 4 bases and J by 11 bases, and 23 bases separated the two germline ends. This CDR3 is 15 amino acids long. CDR3 amino acids: CASSRGRQGPGEQYF. For the CDR3, the DNA is TGCGCCAGCAGCCGGGGTAGACAGGGTCCGGGGGAGCAGTACTTC.

In this sample, this clonotype turned up many times. This chain connects TRBV24-1 to TRBJ1-5; maybe TRBD1 (6 bases). The CDR3 has 14 amino acids. The germline CDR1 and CDR2 sequences are KGHDR and SFDVKD. V dropped 5 bases and J dropped 2 bases, with 9 bases sitting between them. The CDR3, as DNA: TGTGCCACCAGTGGGGGGGCAGGCAATCAGCCCCAGCATTTT. Translating gives CATSGGAGNQPQHF.

The chain links TRBV13 to TRBJ2-6, with a possible D match to TRBD2 (5 bases). The V and J ends lost 5 bases and 0 bases respectively, with 11 bases between them. The CDR3 extends over 16 amino acids. Per germline, CDR1 PRHDT and CDR2 FYEKMQ (reference sequence). Here the CDR3 DNA reads TGTGCCAGCAGCCCCGGACGGGACTCTGGGGCCAACGTCCTGACTTTC. It yields the protein CASSPGRDSGANVLTF.

The chain recombines TRBV27 with TRBJ2-4; TRBD2 is a possible D gene (5 bases). This CDR3 contains 14 residues. From germline, CDR1 is MNHEY and CDR2 SMNVEV (reference sequence). Trimming left V 2 bases short and J 8 bases short, with 13 bases between. CDR3 nucleotide sequence: TGTGCCAGCAGTTTAATAGGGAGAAGGGACATTCAGTACTTC. It codes for CASSLIGRRDIQYF.

The V and J genes are TRBV29-1 and TRBJ2-5; TRBD1 matches at 9 bases. This CDR3 is built from 14 residues. The germline V gene has CDR1 SQVTM and CDR2 ANQGSEA. The V gene end was trimmed by 5 bases and the J gene end by 2 bases; junction bases not matched to a gene: 6. DNA for the CDR3: TGCAGCGTTTGGGGACAGGGCTTTCAAGAGACCCAGTACTTC. This translates into CSVWGQGFQETQYF.

This clonotype was detected ten times or more. This chain connects TRBV7-8 to TRBJ2-7, with a tentative D call TRBD2 (6 bases). Germline CDR1 and CDR2: SGHVS and FQNEAQ. Deletions cut 1 base from V and 5 bases from J, with 9 bases between. CDR3 length: 13 residues. The CDR3 DNA is TGTGCCAGCAGCTTAGATGCGGGGAACGAGCAGTACTTC. Protein product: CASSLDAGNEQYF.

The chain carries TRBV3-1 and TRBJ2-3, with D unresolved. CDR1 and CDR2 from the germline V gene are LGHDT and YNNKEL (reference sequence). V was shortened by 7 bases and J by 0 bases, with 8 bases between the two germline ends. The CDR3 runs to 13 residues. CDR3 sequence (DNA): TGTGCCAGCAAGGGCAGTAGCACAGATACGCAGTATTTT. Translating gives CASKGSSTDTQYF.

CDR3 residues: CASPMPGASYNEQFF. CDR3 DNA: TGCGCCAGCCCAATGCCCGGGGCCTCCTACAATGAGCAGTTCTTC. The chain carries TRBV5-1 and TRBJ2-1; D is possibly TRBD1 or TRBD2 (5 bases each). The ends were cut back, 7 bases at V and 0 bases at J, with 14 bases in the middle. Germline-derived CDR1 and CDR2 are SGHRS and YFSETQ. CDR3 length equals 15 residues. The variable domain in full, with the rest retrieved from reference TRBV5-1 and TRBJ2-1, is KAGVTQTPRYLIKTRGQQVTLSCSPISGHRSVSWYQQTPGQGLQFLFEYFSETQRNKGNFPGRFSGRQFSNSRSEMNVSTLELGDSALYLCASPMPGASYNEQFFGPGTRLTVL.

This chain uses TRBV12-3 or TRBV12-4 with TRBJ2-1; D is possibly TRBD2 (6 bases). The germline V and J ends were trimmed by 8 bases and 4 bases, with 12 bases remaining between them. This CDR3 has 13 residues. The CDR3 spells CASHLEGYNEQFF. The CDR3, as DNA: TGTGCCAGCCACCTGGAGGGGTACAATGAGCAGTTCTTC.

The CDR3 protein is CASSQILLAKNIQYF. The CDR3 bases are TGTGCCAGCAGCCAAATCCTTCTAGCCAAAAACATTCAGTACTTC. This chain uses TRBV4-2 with TRBJ2-4; no clear D gene. The germline gives CDR1 LGHNA, CDR2 YNFKEQ. The CDR3 is 15 amino acids. V lost 2 bases and J 0 bases, leaving 8 bases between the germline ends.

The gene calls are TRBV10-3 and TRBJ2-7; 9 bases match TRBD1. Unmatched junction bases numbered 7, after V lost 4 bases and J lost 3 bases. The CDR3 has 15 residues. Germline CDR1 reads ENHRY; CDR2 reads SYGVKD. The CDR3 sequence is CAISGSDRGHYEQYF. The CDR3 nucleotides read TGTGCCATCAGTGGCTCGGACAGGGGCCACTACGAGCAGTACTTC.

The chain links TRBV4-3 to TRBJ1-3; possible D gene TRBD1, 6 bases. The ends were cut back, 0 bases at V and 3 bases at J, with 12 bases in the middle. The germline V gene has CDR1 LGHNA and CDR2 YSLEER. The CDR3 length is 16 residues. CDR3 loop: CASSQEEGVGGNTIYF. CDR3 DNA: TGCGCCAGCAGCCAAGAAGAGGGGGTTGGTGGAAACACCATATATTTT.

The genes are TRBV28 and TRBJ2-5; no reliable D call. This CDR3 contains 12 residues. The germline CDR1 and CDR2 sequences are MDHEN and SYDVKM. Trimming removed 3 bases from V and 10 bases from J, with 12 bases in between. This CDR3 reads CASSFVSMDQYF. DNA for the CDR3: TGTGCCAGCAGTTTCGTGTCCATGGACCAGTACTTC. The full variable domain, rest sourced from reference TRBV28 and TRBJ2-5, is DVKVTQSSRYLVKRTGEKVFLECVQDMDHENMFWYRQDPGLGLRLIYFSYDVKMKEKGDIPEGYSVSREKKERFSLILESASTNQTSMYLCASSFVSMDQYFGPGTRLLVL.

The chain employs TRBV15 and TRBJ2-2; D is unclear. CDR3 size: 16 residues. In germline, CDR1 is LNHNV, CDR2 YYDKDF (reference sequence). Deletions cut 1 base from V and 1 base from J, with 10 bases between. CDR3 loop: CATSRGTAQNTGELFF. CDR3 coding DNA: TGTGCCACCAGCAGAGGGACGGCCCAGAACACCGGGGAGCTGTTTTTT. The variable domain in full, with the rest retrieved from reference TRBV15 and TRBJ2-2, is DAMVIQNPRYQVTQFGKPVTLSCSQTLNHNVMYWYQQKSSQAPKLLFHYYDKDFNNEADTPDNFQSRRPNTSFCFLDIRSPGLGDTAMYLCATSRGTAQNTGELFFGEGSRLTVL.

This clonotype was recorded only once. CDR3 coding DNA: TGTGCCAGCAGTCCGGCTTCGTTTTGGGCTGAAAAACTGTTTTTT. Its translation is CASSPASFWAEKLFF. The V gene is TRBV12-3 or TRBV12-4, the J gene TRBJ1-4; no firm D call. This CDR3 is 15 amino acids long. Trimming took 5 bases from V and 7 from J, leaving 17 bases between them.

The V and J genes are TRBV20-1 and TRBJ1-5; tentatively, D is TRBD1 (5 bases). V lost 0 bases and J 2 bases, leaving 20 bases between the germline ends. The CDR3 loop spans 18 amino acids. CDR1 and CDR2 (germline): DFQATT, SNEGSKA (reference sequence). CDR3 sequence (DNA): TGCAGTGCTAGAGATCTCGTTGAGACAGCGGCACGCAATCAGCCCCAGCATTTT. Amino acids: CSARDLVETAARNQPQHF.

The chain employs TRBV14 and TRBJ2-1; 7 bases match TRBD1. V was pared by 4 bases and J by 10 bases, with 13 bases of the junction left unmatched. Germline V gene sequence: CDR1 SGHDN, CDR2 FVKESK. This CDR3 is built from 15 residues. The CDR3 region has the DNA TGTGCCAGCAGCCCCGACAGGGTTACCTTAAGCGAGCAGTTCTTC. This gives the protein CASSPDRVTLSEQFF.

CDR3 residues: CASGPRVGTGYTF. The CDR3 DNA is TGTGCCAGCGGCCCAAGAGTGGGGACGGGCTACACCTTC. The rearrangement uses TRBV27 and TRBJ1-2, with D perhaps TRBD1 (5 bases). Trimming left V 8 bases short and J 8 bases short, with 18 bases between. This CDR3 is built from 13 residues. The germline gives CDR1 MNHEY, CDR2 SMNVEV (reference sequence).

V usage is TRBV11-1 and J usage is TRBJ2-1; 9 bases align to TRBD2. After removal of 4 bases from V and 9 bases from J, the junction contained 34 bases not matched to a gene. CDR3 length: 23 residues. Germline lookup yields CDR1 SGHAT and CDR2 FQDESV (reference sequence). The CDR3 spells CASSYPTYAPGPSGAKVEFEQFF. The CDR3 DNA is TGTGCCAGCAGCTATCCAACTTACGCCCCGGGGCCTAGCGGGGCCAAAGTTGAATTTGAGCAGTTCTTC.

This clonotype was observed a handful of times. V gene TRBV4-1 combines with J gene TRBJ2-5, with D possibly matching TRBD1 (6 bases). The CDR3 has 16 amino acids. Germline loops: CDR1 MGHRA, CDR2 YSYEKL. V was pared by 1 base and J by 5 bases, with 17 bases between. The CDR3 reads CASSQATLGGDETQYF. Written as DNA, the CDR3 is TGCGCCAGCAGCCAAGCGACGTTAGGGGGTGATGAGACCCAGTACTTC.

The chain joins TRBV9 to TRBJ2-1; a weak D match, TRBD1 (6 bases). The ends were cut back, 3 bases at V and 5 bases at J, with 21 bases in the middle. This CDR3 is built from 17 residues. Germline CDR1 SGDLS, CDR2 YYNGEE. The DNA for the CDR3 is TGTGCCAGCAGCGCGCGCCACTACAGGGTAGGGAACAATGAGCAGTTCTTC. Protein product: CASSARHYRVGNNEQFF.

The chain combines TRBV29-1 with TRBJ2-1; D is unclear. V was shortened by 4 bases and J by 6 bases, with 7 bases between the two germline ends. Germline CDR1 SQVTM, CDR2 ANQGSEA. This CDR3 has 11 amino acids. The CDR3 sequence is CSVVASNEQFF. The CDR3 DNA is TGCAGCGTTGTGGCCAGCAATGAGCAGTTCTTC.

This clonotype was seen a handful of times. The chain is built from TRBV5-6 and TRBJ2-4; TRBD2 matches at 8 bases. The junction had 9 bases not matched to a gene; V was cut back by 4 bases and J by 6 bases. The length of the CDR3 is 15 residues. The germline gives CDR1 SGHDT, CDR2 YYEEEE. CDR3 sequence reads: CASSPGGDARNIQYF. Written as DNA, the CDR3 is TGTGCCAGCAGCCCGGGGGGGGACGCGAGAAACATTCAGTACTTC.

This rearrangement joins TRBV6-5 to TRBJ1-5, with D uncertain. Trimming pared 5 bases from V and 3 bases from J, leaving 8 bases between. CDR1 and CDR2 from the germline V gene are MNHEY and SVGAGI. The CDR3 length is 13 residues. The CDR3 DNA reads TGTGCCAGCAGTGACACTTACAATCAGCCCCAGCATTTT. Translated, it gives CASSDTYNQPQHF.

For this clonotype: One end of the junction does not line up with germline, which may come from a read error. The chain links TRBV25-1 to TRBJ2-6; possibly TRBD2 for D (6 bases). The last part of the DNA fits TRBJ2-5 better; the J call may be wrong. CDR3 length: 16 amino acids. Germline CDR1 and CDR2: MGHDK and SYGVNS. CDR3 loop: CASNQAGQGGQEPQYF. DNA for the CDR3: TGTGCCAGCAACCAAGCCGGCCAGGGAGGTCAAGAGCCCCAGTACTTC.